The 21 T cell receptor beta chains given below trace back to one sample, sequenced in a study of blood T cell repertoires in COVID-19 (dated by TCRdb to between 2020 and 2021). The method behind the library was the immunoSEQ multiplex PCR assay. The table comes from immuneACCESS by way of TCRdb, which keeps in-frame sequences with V and J called. Part of the clones is missing from these tables; in studies checked, under half for an unresolved V gene and the rest for unknown reasons. Recorded for this sample are 300,000 to 450,000 clones; approximately 92% of them occurred a single time. Together, the top ten hold 1% of the sample. Sequenced material: PBMCs or T cells enriched from blood (not recorded which). The receptors derive from a man between 18 and 35 years old who had recovered from COVID-19.

The chain has TRBV14 and TRBJ2-1; possible D gene TRBD2, 8 bases. Germline loops: CDR1 SGHDN, CDR2 FVKESK. Between the trimmed V and J ends, which lost 4 bases and 0 bases, there was a span of 19 bases. The length of the CDR3 is 18 residues. In DNA form, the CDR3 reads TGTGCCAGCAGCCGAGAGGGGGCGGGGGGCCCCTCCTACAATGAGCAGTTCTTC. It yields the protein CASSREGAGGPSYNEQFF.

The chain combines TRBV18 with TRBJ2-5; 11 positions match TRBD1. In germline, CDR1 is KGHSH, CDR2 LQKENI. This CDR3 contains 15 residues. J gave up 0 bases and V 4 bases, and 1 base lay outside the gene matches. The CDR3 loop is CASSLGQGDQETQYF. CDR3 in DNA: TGTGCCAGCTCACTGGGACAGGGGGACCAAGAGACCCAGTACTTC.

The V and J genes are TRBV7-2 and TRBJ2-3; 8 bases fit TRBD1. The germline V gene has CDR1 SGHTA and CDR2 FQGNSA. The ends lost 0 bases at V and 3 bases at J; junction bases unmatched: 5. The CDR3 is 16 amino acids. The CDR3 DNA reads TGTGCCAGCAGCTTAGCCGGACAGGGCGTAACAGATACGCAGTATTTT. Translation: CASSLAGQGVTDTQYF.

The chain couples TRBV9 to TRBJ1-3; 8 positions match TRBD1. J gave up 2 bases and V 4 bases, and 8 bases lay outside the gene matches. CDR1 is SGDLS and CDR2 is YYNGEE in the germline V gene. The CDR3 has 16 amino acids. The CDR3 DNA sequence: TGTGCCAGCAGCCTCCAGACGGACAGGGCTGGAAACACCATATATTTT. Translated: CASSLQTDRAGNTIYF.

In the case of this clone: Sequence at one end of the junction differs from germline and may be a read error. This chain links TRBV3-1 (or the pseudogene TRBV3-2) with TRBJ2-7; TRBD1 aligns across 7 bases. CDR3 length equals 12 residues. Germline lookup yields CDR1 LGHDT and CDR2 YNNKEL (reference sequence). In DNA, the CDR3 is TGTGCCAGCCGCCAAGGGGGCGGCGAGCAGTACTTC. This codes for CASRQGGGEQYF.

This rearrangement joins TRBV6-5 to TRBJ1-1; weak D call: TRBD1 (5 bases). The ends were cut back, 0 bases at V and 6 bases at J, with 14 bases in the middle. From germline, CDR1 is MNHEY and CDR2 SVGAGI. The CDR3 covers 15 residues. CDR3 region: CASSYSPDKVAEAFF. The CDR3 nucleotides are TGTGCCAGCAGTTACTCACCGGACAAGGTGGCTGAAGCTTTCTTT.

The CDR3 sequence: CASSLAGTSILYEQYF. The CDR3 DNA follows: TGTGCCAGTAGTTTGGCCGGGACTAGCATACTCTACGAGCAGTACTTC. The rearrangement uses TRBV19 and TRBJ2-7; 9 nucleotides line up with TRBD2. V dropped 5 bases and J dropped 3; count of bases not matched to a gene: 11. The CDR3 length is 16 residues. The V gene's germline CDR1 is LNHDA and CDR2 SQIVND (reference sequence).

The rearrangement joins TRBV10-3 to TRBJ1-2; D is possibly TRBD1 (5 bases). Trimming shortened V by 5 bases and J by 5 bases, and 18 bases separated the two germline ends. From germline, CDR1 is ENHRY and CDR2 SYGVKD. The CDR3 sequence is 15 residues long. The CDR3 loop is CAISNLQGADYGYTF. The CDR3 nucleotides read TGTGCCATCAGTAACCTACAAGGGGCTGATTATGGCTACACCTTC.

This clone has a single count. As DNA, the CDR3 is TGCAGTGCTAGGGACAGGAACGAGCAGTACTTC. This gives the protein CSARDRNEQYF. This rearrangement joins TRBV20-1 to TRBJ2-7, with TRBD1 identical over 7 bases. With 3 bases clipped from V and 5 bases from J, the junction kept 1 base outside the gene matches. In germline, CDR1 is DFQATT, CDR2 SNEGSKA (reference sequence). The CDR3 totals 11 residues.

This sequence joins TRBV28 and TRBJ2-5, with TRBD2 identical over 15 bases. Unmatched junction bases numbered 5, after V lost 5 bases and J lost 1 base. Per germline, CDR1 MDHEN and CDR2 SYDVKM. This CDR3 is built from 17 residues. This CDR3 reads CASSPRTSGRVQETQYF. Here the CDR3 DNA reads TGTGCCAGCAGTCCCCGGACTAGCGGGAGGGTCCAAGAGACCCAGTACTTC.

The V call is TRBV12-3 or TRBV12-4, the J call TRBJ1-5, with D uncertain. With 2 bases removed from V and 3 bases from J, the gap between germline ends came to 5 bases. This CDR3 region has 13 residues. Written as DNA, the CDR3 is TGTGCCAGCAGTTTATTGGCCAATCAGCCCCAGCATTTT. Encoded protein: CASSLLANQPQHF.

This clone was seen a handful of times. The rearrangement joins TRBV7-6 to TRBJ1-1, with 8 bases fitting TRBD1. Germline loops: CDR1 SGHVS, CDR2 FNYEAQ. Losses at the gene ends were 2 bases for V and 7 bases for J; bases not matched to a gene: 9. This CDR3 is 15 amino acids long. DNA for the CDR3: TGTGCCAGCAGCTTACAGGGGGCAGGAGCGGTTGAAGCTTTCTTT. It translates to CASSLQGAGAVEAFF.

The gene calls are TRBV6-1 and TRBJ1-2, with a weak D call TRBD1 (6 bases). The CDR3 spans 16 residues. V lost 0 bases, J lost 1 base, and 12 bases lay in between. Germline CDR1 reads MNHNS; CDR2 reads SASEGT. The DNA of the CDR3 is TGTGCCAGCAGTGAAGCGCGGGGGGCGCGTAACTATGGCTACACCTTC. This sequence encodes CASSEARGARNYGYTF.

With regard to this clone: The same CDR3 arises from other DNA sequences in this sample as well. The rearrangement uses TRBV6-1 and TRBJ1-2, with D hard to call. CDR1 is MNHNS, CDR2 SASEGT, per germline. V was pared by 0 bases and J by 3 bases, with 5 bases between. The CDR3 covers 13 residues. CDR3 residues: CASSEAADYGYTF. The DNA for the CDR3 is TGTGCCAGCAGTGAAGCCGCGGACTATGGCTACACCTTC.

The chain combines TRBV25-1 with TRBJ1-4, with 9 bases that match TRBD1. This CDR3 comprises 15 residues. The germline gives CDR1 MGHDK, CDR2 SYGVNS. V lost 4 bases, J lost 8 bases, and 8 bases stayed unmatched. In DNA form, the CDR3 reads TGTGCCAGCAGTGCCCCCGGGACAGGGACGGAAAAACTGTTTTTT. Its translation is CASSAPGTGTEKLFF.

The rearrangement joins TRBV27 to TRBJ2-7; tentatively, D is TRBD2 (6 bases). CDR1 MNHEY and CDR2 SMNVEV come from the germline V gene (reference sequence). There are 13 residues in the CDR3. Trimming removed 3 bases at V and 13 bases at J, with 19 bases between. In DNA form, the CDR3 reads TGTGCCAGCAGTTTTTCCGGGACGGGAGAACTCTACTTC. Translation gives CASSFSGTGELYF.

The chain has TRBV12-3 or TRBV12-4 and TRBJ1-1, with D uncertain. The V end was cut by 7 bases, the J end by 4 bases, with 13 bases between. The CDR3 is made up of 13 amino acids. Written as DNA, the CDR3 is TGTGCCAGCAACTTCCCTCGGGGCACTGAAGCTTTCTTT. It translates to CASNFPRGTEAFF.

This chain uses TRBV7-9 with TRBJ2-5; D possibly corresponds to TRBD2 (7 bases). V lost 5 bases and J lost 2, with 21 bases in between. This CDR3 has 17 amino acids. The germline CDR1 and CDR2 sequences are SEHNR and FQNEAQ (reference sequence). DNA for the CDR3: TGTGCCAGCAGCGCGGGGGCCATAGGGACCGGGCAAGAGACCCAGTACTTC. Translated, it gives CASSAGAIGTGQETQYF.

This sequence joins TRBV25-1 and TRBJ1-5, with a possible D match to TRBD1 (5 bases). V was clipped by 0 bases and J by 3 bases, with 6 bases between them. The CDR3 has 14 residues. Germline CDR1 and CDR2: MGHDK and SYGVNS. CDR3 sequence reads: CASSEYRDNQPQHF. The CDR3 DNA reads as TGTGCCAGCAGTGAATACAGGGACAATCAGCCCCAGCATTTT.

This clone was seen just once. The V call is TRBV10-3, the J call TRBJ1-1; 10 bases map to TRBD1. With V trimmed by 6 bases and J by 1 base, 5 bases remained unmatched. Germline V gives CDR1 ENHRY, CDR2 SYGVKD. The CDR3 spans 15 residues. The CDR3 reads CAIRGTGVQNTEAFF. In nucleotides, the CDR3 is TGTGCCATCAGGGGGACAGGGGTTCAGAACACTGAAGCTTTCTTT.

This sequence joins TRBV30 and TRBJ1-2; D perhaps matches TRBD1 (6 bases). This CDR3 has 13 residues. Trimming cost V 4 bases and J 8 bases, with 17 bases left between them. Germline V gene data show CDR1 as GTSNPN and CDR2 as SVGIG (reference sequence). CDR3 nucleotide sequence: TGTGCCTGGAACCAAAACAGGGCGAACGGCTACACCTTC. It codes for CAWNQNRANGYTF. Full variable domain (rest looked up from reference TRBV30 and TRBJ1-2): SQTIHQWPATLVQPVGSPLSLECTVEGTSNPNLYWYRQAAGRGLQLLFYSVGIGQISSEVPQNLSASRPQDRQFILSSKKLLLSDSGFYLCAWNQNRANGYTFGSGTRLTVV.